Listed below are T cell receptor beta chains from one sample, sequenced in a study of identical twins. TCRdb recomputed calls from the 5' RACE reads with MiXCR, one row per CDR3 protein. In the table there are roughly 1,500,000 distinct CDR3 sequences, about 32% of which are singletons. The material sequenced was cord blood. These receptors originate from a newborn girl in good health. Each CDR3 is given with its conserved first and last residue. The order of the fields is V gene, clone size, D gene, CDR3 length, J gene, CDR3 DNA, CDR3 protein. D genes are given only for firm matches. Not all rows give a size; the values are once, few, many and, for expanded clones, a class.

TRBV12-3/TRBV12-4	few	TRBD2	16	TRBJ2-3	TGTGCCAGCAGCTCATCCGGGGGGGCGCGCACAGATACGCAGTATTTT	CASSSSGGARTDTQYF
TRBV12-3/TRBV12-4	-	-	15	TRBJ1-5	TGTGCCAGCAGCCTCAGGGCCCATAGCAATCAGCCCCAGCATTTT	CASSLRAHSNQPQHF
TRBV7-6	-	-	16	TRBJ2-1	TGTCCCAGCAGCCCGAAGACTCCCTCCTCCTACAATGAGCAGTTCTTC	CPSSPKTPSSYNEQFF
TRBV20-1	many	TRBD1	13	TRBJ1-5	TGCAGTGCTCCCCGTCAGGGGGGTCAGCCCCAGCATTTT	CSAPRQGGQPQHF
TRBV12-3/TRBV12-4	-	TRBD2	16	TRBJ2-5	TGTGCCAGCAGTACTAGACTAGCGGGGGGGCTTGGTGAGCAGTACTTC	CASSTRLAGGLGEQYF
TRBV12-3/TRBV12-4	-	-	13	TRBJ1-2	TGTGCCAGCAGTTTGCGTGGGGTTGCGACCTACACCTTC	CASSLRGVATYTF
TRBV18	few	TRBD1	16	TRBJ1-2	TGTGCCAGCTCACCAGGGACAGGGGGCTTTCCGTATGGCTACACCTTC	CASSPGTGGFPYGYTF
TRBV7-2	-	-	15	TRBJ2-3	TGTGCCAGCAGCGTCACTAGCCTCGGTACAGATACGCAGTATTTT	CASSVTSLGTDTQYF
TRBV11-2	-	-	12	TRBJ2-1	TGTGCCAGCAGCTTGGATGAATATGAGCAGTTCTTC	CASSLDEYEQFF
TRBV27	-	-	14	TRBJ2-7	TGTGCCAGCAGTTTAACTAGCCCTTCCTACGAGCAGTACTTC	CASSLTSPSYEQYF
TRBV18	many	-	11	TRBJ2-7	TGTGCCAGCTCACCTTACGACGAGCAGTACTTC	CASSPYDEQYF
TRBV10-3	many	-	10	TRBJ1-2	TGTGCCATCCGAGACCGTGGCTACACCTTC	CAIRDRGYTF
TRBV28	-	-	14	TRBJ2-1	TGTGCCAGCAGTTTAGCCACTGACTACAATGAGCAGTTCTTC	CASSLATDYNEQFF
TRBV6-5	-	-	13	TRBJ1-2	TGTGCCGGCAGTAACAGTCTTAACTATGGCTACACCTTC	CAGSNSLNYGYTF
TRBV29-1	-	-	13	TRBJ1-2	TGCAGCGCCAGAGGGAGCCTCGGGTATAGCTACACCTTC	CSARGSLGYSYTF
TRBV5-1	-	-	16	TRBJ2-2	TGCGCCAGCAGCTTCGGGACTCCCCAGAACACCGGGGAGCTGTTTTTT	CASSFGTPQNTGELFF
TRBV12-3/TRBV12-4	-	-	17	TRBJ1-5	TGTGCCAGCAGTCCCCGTGGTGCCGATTATAGCAATCAGCCCCAGCATTTT	CASSPRGADYSNQPQHF
TRBV27	few	TRBD1	13	TRBJ2-7	TGTGCCAGCAGTCCTTTTACAGGGGCCGAGCAGTACTTC	CASSPFTGAEQYF
TRBV20-1	-	TRBD2	15	TRBJ2-3	TGCAGTGCTAGAGCCGGGACTAGCAGAACAGATACGCAGTATTTT	CSARAGTSRTDTQYF
TRBV7-8	-	-	16	TRBJ2-3	TGTGCCAGCAGCTTAGCGTGGGTAGGCGCCACAGATACGCAGTATTTT	CASSLAWVGATDTQYF
TRBV18	-	-	15	TRBJ2-5	TGTGCCAGCTCACCCCCAACAGCGTACCAAGAGACCCAGTACTTC	CASSPPTAYQETQYF
TRBV3-1	-	TRBD2	16	TRBJ2-3	TGTGCCAGCAACCTTCGGGCGGGGGGCCAGGGAGATACGCAGTATTTT	CASNLRAGGQGDTQYF
TRBV24-1	-	-	13	TRBJ2-1	TGTGCCACCAGTGACCCTCACAGGAATGAGCAGTTCTTC	CATSDPHRNEQFF
TRBV18	few	TRBD2	15	TRBJ2-1	TGTGCCAGCTCACCACTGAGCGGGAAATACAATGAGCAGTTCTTC	CASSPLSGKYNEQFF
TRBV12-3/TRBV12-4	once	-	11	TRBJ2-5	TGTGCCAGCAGGGGTTTGGAGGCCCAGTACTTC	CASRGLEAQYF
TRBV28	few	-	15	TRBJ1-2	TGTGCCAGCAGTTTGCCGGGGGGGAATGGCTATGGCTACACCTTC	CASSLPGGNGYGYTF
TRBV30	-	TRBD1	13	TRBJ1-2	TGTGCCTGGAGGGCCGGGACAGTTAATGGCTACACCTTC	CAWRAGTVNGYTF
TRBV7-2	many	TRBD2	16	TRBJ2-3	TGTGCCAGCAGCTTACGACTAGCGGCTAGCACAGATACGCAGTATTTT	CASSLRLAASTDTQYF
TRBV2	-	-	14	TRBJ1-1	TGTGCCAGCAGTGAGGACAGTTTGAACACTGAAGCTTTCTTT	CASSEDSLNTEAFF
TRBV5-1	-	-	15	TRBJ1-3	TGCGCCAGCAGGGAACAGGAGAGCTCTGGAAACACCATATATTTT	CASREQESSGNTIYF
TRBV18	-	-	15	TRBJ2-3	TGTGCCAGCTCACCACCCCAGGACTTCACAGATACGCAGTATTTT	CASSPPQDFTDTQYF
TRBV5-1	few	-	18	TRBJ1-4	TGCGCCAGCAGCCGCACCGGGACATTCCTCCAAACTAATGAAAAACTGTTTTTT	CASSRTGTFLQTNEKLFF
TRBV12-3/TRBV12-4	few	TRBD2	17	TRBJ2-7	TGTGCCAGCAGTTTAGCCCGACTAGCGGGGGACCTCTACGAGCAGTACTTC	CASSLARLAGDLYEQYF
TRBV7-2	-	TRBD2	16	TRBJ2-5	TGTGCCAGCAGCATTAGCGGGGGCCGGTCCTACAATGAGCAGTACTTC	CASSISGGRSYNEQYF
TRBV29-1	few	TRBD1	14	TRBJ2-7	TGCAGCGTTGAAGATGGGACAGGGGGTAGGGAGCAGTACTTC	CSVEDGTGGREQYF
TRBV20-1	-	TRBD1	14	TRBJ2-7	TGCAGTGCTAGAGAGGGACAGGGGAGGAACGAGCAGTACTTC	CSAREGQGRNEQYF
TRBV27	few	TRBD1	15	TRBJ1-4	TGTGCCAGCAGTTTATCGAGGGACAGGGGGCGAAAACTGTTTTTT	CASSLSRDRGRKLFF
TRBV14	-	TRBD2	17	TRBJ2-1	TGTGCCAGCAGCCGCTCCAACCTAAAGCGGGGGGGCCATGAGCAGTTCTTC	CASSRSNLKRGGHEQFF
TRBV7-8	-	TRBD1	16	TRBJ2-1	TGTGCCAGCAGCTTAGTAGGACAGGGGCTATACAATGAGCAGTTCTTC	CASSLVGQGLYNEQFF
TRBV28	few	TRBD2	22	TRBJ2-1	TGTGCCAGCAGTTTATCTCGACCACTTGGGACTAGCGGGAGGGCCCTCTACAATGAGCAGTTCTTC	CASSLSRPLGTSGRALYNEQFF
TRBV28	-	TRBD2	16	TRBJ2-1	TGTGCCAGCAGCCCCATTAGCGGGAGATGGGGCAATGAGCAGTTCTTC	CASSPISGRWGNEQFF
TRBV20-1	-	TRBD1	13	TRBJ1-4	TGCAGTGCTAGGGACAGGGTCCGGGAAAAACTGTTTTTT	CSARDRVREKLFF
TRBV6-1	few	-	15	TRBJ1-5	TGTGCCAGCAGTGAATGGTCCGGGTCGGGTCAGCCCCAGCATTTT	CASSEWSGSGQPQHF
TRBV28	-	-	15	TRBJ1-1	TGTGCCAGCAGTTTCCGTGTCGCCGGGAAGACTGAAGCTTTCTTT	CASSFRVAGKTEAFF
TRBV12-3/TRBV12-4	few	TRBD2	15	TRBJ2-3	TGTGCCAGCAGGTTGACTAGCGGGATAACAGATACGCAGTATTTT	CASRLTSGITDTQYF
TRBV27	-	-	15	TRBJ2-5	TGTGCCAGCAGTTTGAGAAGGGGGAGGCAAGAGACCCAGTACTTC	CASSLRRGRQETQYF
TRBV11-2	few	TRBD1	19	TRBJ2-1	TGTGCCAGCAGCTTAGAAATTCGATCCCCGGGACAGGGGGTCAATGAGCAGTTCTTC	CASSLEIRSPGQGVNEQFF
TRBV14	many	-	13	TRBJ1-2	TGTGCCAGCAGCCCACGGCGAGGGGATGGCTACACCTTC	CASSPRRGDGYTF
TRBV27	-	-	16	TRBJ1-2	TGTGCCAGCAAAGACTCTCGGTTTCTTGGAGGCTATGGCTACACCTTC	CASKDSRFLGGYGYTF
TRBV30	once	-	13	TRBJ2-3	TGTGCCGCCTCTCGTTCGGCGGCAGATACGCAGTATTTT	CAASRSAADTQYF
TRBV24-1	-	-	15	TRBJ2-3	TGTGCCACCAGTGATCCAGCGGGCCGTGCAGATACGCAGTATTTT	CATSDPAGRADTQYF
TRBV12-3/TRBV12-4	few	-	13	TRBJ1-2	TGTGCCAGCAGTATCAGGAGAGGCTATGGCTACACCTTC	CASSIRRGYGYTF
TRBV6-6	-	TRBD1	12	TRBJ1-2	TGTGCCAGCCCATTAGGGGGCGATGGCCACACCTTC	CASPLGGDGHTF
TRBV3-1	-	-	14	TRBJ2-7	TGTGCCAGCAGCCGTCAGGACGTATCCTACGAGCAGTACTTC	CASSRQDVSYEQYF